This T cell receptor (beta chain) was sequenced for a study of control samples from healthy donors and cancer patients. With 6 bases removed from V and 7 bases from J, the gap between germline ends came to 13 bases. The germline CDR1 and CDR2 sequences are LGHDT and YNNKEL (reference sequence). This CDR3 contains 14 residues. Sequencing used immunoSEQ multiplex PCR; TCRdb keeps in-frame clones, though not all of them. This table holds about 73,000 clones, around nine tenths found once. The source is a man aged 55 to 70 with lung cancer. V usage is TRBV3-1 (or the pseudogene TRBV3-2) and J usage is TRBJ1-6; D is undetermined. The source material was PBMCs. CDR3 bases: TGTGCCAGCAGGGAGAGTTATGGGAATTCACCCCTCCACTTT. Its protein is CASRESYGNSPLHF.